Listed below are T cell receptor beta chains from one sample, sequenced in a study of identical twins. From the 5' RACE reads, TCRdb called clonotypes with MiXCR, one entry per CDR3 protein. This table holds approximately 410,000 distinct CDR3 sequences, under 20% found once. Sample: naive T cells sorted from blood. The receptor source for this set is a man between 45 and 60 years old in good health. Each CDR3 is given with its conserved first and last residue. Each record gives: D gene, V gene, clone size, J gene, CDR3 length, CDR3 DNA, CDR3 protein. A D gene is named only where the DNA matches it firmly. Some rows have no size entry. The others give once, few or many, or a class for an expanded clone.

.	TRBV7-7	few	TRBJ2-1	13	TGTGCTAGCAGCTTACTAGAGGGGAATGAGCAGTTCTTC	CASSLLEGNEQFF
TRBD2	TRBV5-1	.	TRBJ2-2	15	TGCGCCAGCAGCGAGGGACTAGCGGACACCGGGGAGCTGTTTTTT	CASSEGLADTGELFF
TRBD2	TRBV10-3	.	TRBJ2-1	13	TGCGCAACCGGGACTAGCGATGCCAATGAGCAGTTCTTC	CATGTSDANEQFF
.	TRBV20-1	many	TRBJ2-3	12	TGCAGTGCTGGGTCAGAGGGAGATACGCAGTATTTT	CSAGSEGDTQYF
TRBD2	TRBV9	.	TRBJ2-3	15	TGTGCCAGCAGCGCTAGCGGGAGGGACACAGATACGCAGTATTTT	CASSASGRDTDTQYF
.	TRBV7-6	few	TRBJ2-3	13	TGTGCCAGCAGCTTAGTAGTGGCGGATACGCAGTATTTT	CASSLVVADTQYF
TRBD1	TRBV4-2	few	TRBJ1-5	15	TGTGCCAGCAGCCAAGGGACAGGGATGAACCAGCCCCAGCATTTT	CASSQGTGMNQPQHF
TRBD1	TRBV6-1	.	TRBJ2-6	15	TGTGCCAGCAGTCGGGACAGCTCTGGGGCCAACGTCCTGACTTTC	CASSRDSSGANVLTF
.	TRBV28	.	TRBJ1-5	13	TGTGCCAGCAATATCGGGGGGTCTCAGCCCCAGCATTTT	CASNIGGSQPQHF
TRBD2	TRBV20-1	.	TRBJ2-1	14	TGCAGTGCCCTCAGCGGGAGAGGTTACAATGAGCAGTTCTTC	CSALSGRGYNEQFF
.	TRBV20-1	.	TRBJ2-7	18	TGCAGTGCTAGATCCGTCAGGGGAGAGGGAGTCTCCGACTACGAGCAGTACTTC	CSARSVRGEGVSDYEQYF
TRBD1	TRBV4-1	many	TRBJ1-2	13	TGCGCCAGCAGCCAGGGACAGGGTTATGGCTACACCTTC	CASSQGQGYGYTF
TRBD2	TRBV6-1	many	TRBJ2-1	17	TGTGCCAGCAGCTCCCGTCCCGGGACTAGAGGGGTAGTTGAGCAGTTCTTC	CASSSRPGTRGVVEQFF
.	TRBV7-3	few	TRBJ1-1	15	TGTGCCAGCAGCTTAGGGACGGGCGGGGGCACTGAAGCTTTCTTT	CASSLGTGGGTEAFF
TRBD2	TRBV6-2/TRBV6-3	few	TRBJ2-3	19	TGTGCCAGCAGTTACTTTACTAGCGGGGGGCAACCCGAAACAGATACGCAGTATTTT	CASSYFTSGGQPETDTQYF